The clone carrying this T cell receptor (beta chain) was seen a handful of times. Antigen specificity is unknown. The germline V and J ends were trimmed by 1 base and 0 bases, with 21 bases remaining between them. Germline V gene sequence: CDR1 SGHVS, CDR2 FQNEAQ. The CDR3 is 19 amino acids. A heparinised blood draw that averaged roughly 110 mL was obtained once from each donor. Stem cell-like memory, regulatory, central memory and naive CD4+ cells were sorted via CD45RO/CCR7/CD25/CD127/CD95/CD27. This entry belongs to a study of beta chain features in type 1 diabetes. The entirety of the isolated RNA underwent reverse transcription, so expressed TCRB transcripts were sequenced. Repertoires were generated with immunoSEQ multiplex PCR, while TCRdb's copy carries only in-frame clones and drops some. The sample holds approximately 250,000 clones, 11% to 15% seen once. Whole-study results and caveats: Shortening that was moderate but significant affected the TCRB CDR3s of Type 1 diabetes patients in all four CD4+ subsets. Junctions at VDJ sites from type 1 diabetes patients had fewer insertions and more deletions.

The sequence was obtained from a woman in her thirties or forties in good health. The sample was naive CD4+ T cells from blood. V gene TRBV7-8 combines with J gene TRBJ1-1; D not certain. The CDR3 coding sequence is TGTGCCAGCAGCTTAGTAGTGTCGGGTCAAATATCGGTGAACACTGAAGCTTTCTTT. Residues: CASSLVVSGQISVNTEAFF.